Listed here are 27 T cell receptor beta chains from one sample, sequenced in a study of response to subunit inactivated influenza vaccine. TCRdb fed the RT-PCR reads into MiXCR, producing one record per CDR3 protein. The sample gives roughly 670,000 distinct CDR3 sequences, around 15% of which show up once; about 7.4% is in the top ten. Material: PBMCs from blood, obtained around two weeks before vaccination. The receptors derive from a man aged 45-65 years who received an inactivated influenza vaccine.

This chain uses TRBV4-2 with TRBJ2-5; TRBD1 might be the D (5 bases). Germline CDR1 reads LGHNA; CDR2 reads YNFKEQ. Trimming removed 3 bases at V and 1 base at J, with 9 bases between. The CDR3 runs to 14 residues. As DNA, the CDR3 is TGTGCCAGCAGCCAGAGACAGATCCAAGAGACCCAGTACTTC. It codes for CASSQRQIQETQYF.

The chain recombines TRBV3-1 with TRBJ1-3, with 7 bases aligning to TRBD1. Germline CDR1 LGHDT, CDR2 YNNKEL (reference sequence). CDR3 size: 15 residues. J lost 3 bases, V lost 1 base, and 3 bases had no gene match. The CDR3 protein is CASSQVAGGGNTIYF. The DNA for the CDR3 is TGTGCCAGCAGCCAAGTTGCAGGGGGTGGAAACACCATATATTTT.

This clonotype was detected only a few times. This sequence joins TRBV29-1 and TRBJ2-2; D may match TRBD1 or TRBD2 (6 bases each). Germline CDR1 SQVTM, CDR2 ANQGSEA. The V end lost 2 bases, the J end lost 2 bases, and 12 bases lay between the germline ends. The CDR3 has 15 residues. This CDR3 is CSVEFRGRNTGELFF. Written as DNA, the CDR3 is TGCAGCGTTGAATTCCGGGGGCGAAACACCGGGGAGCTGTTTTTT.

The rearrangement links TRBV5-5 to TRBJ1-2; unclear D gene. In germline, CDR1 is SGHKS, CDR2 YYEKEE (reference sequence). V gave up 4 bases and J gave up 2 bases, with 12 bases separating them. The CDR3 has 14 amino acids. The CDR3 here is CASSERTYNYGYTF. The CDR3 nucleotides are TGTGCCAGCAGCGAGAGGACCTACAACTATGGCTACACCTTC.

This clonotype was observed a few times. The CDR3 region is CASSSAGTASTDTQYF. CDR3 nucleotide sequence: TGCGCCAGCAGCTCCGCCGGGACGGCGAGCACAGATACGCAGTATTTT. The V gene is TRBV5-1, the J gene TRBJ2-3; D possibly matches TRBD1 or TRBD2 (5 bases each). CDR1 is SGHRS, CDR2 YFSETQ, per germline. The length of the CDR3 is 16 residues. Trimming took off 3 bases at V and 0 bases at J, with 14 bases between the two ends. Drawing the rest from reference TRBV5-1 and TRBJ2-3, the complete variable domain is KAGVTQTPRYLIKTRGQQVTLSCSPISGHRSVSWYQQTPGQGLQFLFEYFSETQRNKGNFPGRFSGRQFSNSRSEMNVSTLELGDSALYLCASSSAGTASTDTQYFGPGTRLTVL.

This clonotype was counted between two and nine times. The chain links TRBV6-1 to TRBJ1-5; D gene unclear. V was trimmed by 6 bases and J by 3 bases, leaving 15 bases between them. Germline values: CDR1 MNHNS, CDR2 SASEGT. The CDR3 covers 15 residues. CDR3 coding DNA: TGTGCCAGCAGCTCGGGGTCGGGTACCAATCAGCCCCAGCATTTT. Amino acid sequence: CASSSGSGTNQPQHF.

V gene TRBV20-1 combines with J gene TRBJ2-5; D assignment may be TRBD1 or TRBD2 (6 bases each). V lost 3 bases and J 1 base, leaving 12 bases between the germline ends. Germline V CDR1 and CDR2: DFQATT, SNEGSKA (reference sequence). The length of the CDR3 is 14 residues. In DNA, the CDR3 is TGCAGTGCTAGTGTACGGGGGCTCCAAGAGACCCAGTACTTC. This encodes CSASVRGLQETQYF.

The V call is TRBV28, the J call TRBJ2-7; the D gene is possibly TRBD2 (5 bases). Germline V lookup: CDR1 MDHEN, CDR2 SYDVKM. V was cut by 5 bases and J by 3 bases, with 17 bases left in between. CDR3 size: 15 residues. The CDR3, as DNA: TGTGCCAGCAGTAATACCCTCTGGACTTACTACGAGCAGTACTTC. This translates into CASSNTLWTYYEQYF.

V and J are TRBV5-1 and TRBJ2-7; a possible D gene is TRBD2 (6 bases). Germline V gene lookup returns CDR1 SGHRS and CDR2 YFSETQ. This CDR3 has 13 amino acids. V lost 2 bases to trimming and J lost 5 bases, with 11 bases between them. CDR3 sequence reads: CASSFMGGDEQYF. The CDR3 coding sequence is TGCGCCAGCAGCTTCATGGGGGGAGACGAGCAGTACTTC.

This clonotype has a count of ten or more. In nucleotides, the CDR3 is TGTGCCAGCAGTTGGACTAGCGGGAGTCCCGAGCAGTACTTC. Amino acids: CASSWTSGSPEQYF. V is TRBV3-1 and J is TRBJ2-7; 13 bases are shared with TRBD2. The trim removed 6 bases at V and 6 bases at J, leaving 5 bases unmatched. Germline CDR1 LGHDT, CDR2 YNNKEL (reference sequence). CDR3 size: 14 residues.

This clonotype occurred a few times. The rearrangement uses TRBV6-5 and TRBJ2-1; 8 positions agree with TRBD2. V lost 0 bases to trimming and J lost 8 bases; unmatched junction nucleotides: 12. CDR3 length: 17 amino acids. The germline V gene has CDR1 MNHEY and CDR2 SVGAGI. The CDR3 loop reads CASSYSLAGGWDHEQFF. In DNA form, the CDR3 reads TGTGCCAGCAGTTACTCTCTCGCGGGAGGATGGGATCATGAGCAGTTCTTC.

A few counts support this clonotype. The J gene is TRBJ2-7, the V gene TRBV4-2; no reliable D call. The CDR3 runs to 15 residues. Germline CDR1 LGHNA, CDR2 YNFKEQ. V shed 2 bases and J shed 2 bases, with 13 bases lying between them. The CDR3 reads CASSQLWTSPYEQYF. For the CDR3, the DNA is TGTGCCAGCAGCCAACTCTGGACCTCTCCCTACGAGCAGTACTTC.

The genes are TRBV7-2 and TRBJ1-1, with 8 nucleotides matching TRBD1. CDR1 and CDR2 from the germline V gene are SGHTA and FQGNSA. After removal of 5 bases from V and 6 bases from J, the junction contained 11 bases not matched to a gene. The CDR3 has 15 residues. The CDR3 DNA is TGTGCCAGCAGCCCAAGGGGCAGGGGGCTCGCTGAAGCTTTCTTT. Its protein is CASSPRGRGLAEAFF.

The chain uses TRBV20-1 and TRBJ2-3; 11 bases map to TRBD2. The CDR3 consists of 14 residues. After removal of 5 bases from V and 5 bases from J, the junction contained 6 bases not matched to a gene. Germline values: CDR1 DFQATT, CDR2 SNEGSKA (reference sequence). DNA for the CDR3: TGCAGTGCTGGTAGCGGGGGGGCGAAAGATACGCAGTATTTT. Its protein product is CSAGSGGAKDTQYF.

This clonotype was seen more than once but under ten times. This sequence joins TRBV3-1 and TRBJ2-3, with TRBD2 matching over 14 bases. The germline gives CDR1 LGHDT, CDR2 YNNKEL (reference sequence). The CDR3 has 18 amino acids. V lost 4 bases and J lost 3; bases outside the gene matches: 9. The CDR3 loop reads CASSRGLAGEWGTDTQYF. CDR3 DNA sequence: TGTGCCAGCAGCCGGGGACTAGCGGGAGAGTGGGGTACAGATACGCAGTATTTT.

CDR3 sequence: CASSTLGKTKNIQYF. CDR3 DNA: TGTGCCAGCAGTACGCTGGGTAAAACCAAAAACATTCAGTACTTC. V is TRBV12-3 or TRBV12-4 and J is TRBJ2-4; D ambiguous. CDR3 length: 15 residues. V lost 5 bases, J lost 2 bases, and 13 bases lay in between.

In this sample, this clonotype turned up a few times. The chain uses TRBV3-1 and TRBJ1-5; no firm D call. V was clipped by 1 base and J by 6 bases, with 7 bases between them. There are 13 residues in the CDR3. The germline V gene encodes CDR1 LGHDT and CDR2 YNNKEL (reference sequence). The CDR3 protein is CASSQVYSQPQHF. CDR3 nucleotides: TGTGCCAGCAGCCAAGTTTATAGTCAGCCCCAGCATTTT.

CDR3 nucleotides: TGTGCCAGCAGTAGGCTATATGGCTACACCTTC. Its translation is CASSRLYGYTF. V is TRBV12-3 or TRBV12-4 and J is TRBJ1-2; D is undetermined. The CDR3 loop spans 11 amino acids. Trimming removed 5 bases at V and 5 bases at J, with 6 bases between.

This clonotype was counted a few times. This chain joins TRBV5-1 and TRBJ2-1; possibly TRBD2 for D (7 bases). V was pared by 0 bases and J by 0 bases, with 10 bases between. The CDR3 is 16 amino acids. CDR1 is SGHRS and CDR2 is YFSETQ in the germline V gene. CDR3 region: CASSLEGGSSYNEQFF. Written as DNA, the CDR3 is TGCGCCAGCAGCTTGGAGGGGGGGAGCTCCTACAATGAGCAGTTCTTC.

This clonotype occurred a few times. The V and J genes are TRBV5-4 and TRBJ2-2, with a possible D match to TRBD1 (6 bases). The V end was cut by 3 bases, the J end by 4 bases, with 16 bases between. From germline, CDR1 is SGHNT and CDR2 YYREEE (reference sequence). The CDR3 has 16 amino acids. CDR3 coding DNA: TGTGCCAGCAGCTCTTACAGGGTGGGAACCACCGGGGAGCTGTTTTTT. Protein sequence: CASSSYRVGTTGELFF.

This clonotype was detected only a few times. This CDR3 is CASSPPWTGWGETQYF. CDR3 coding DNA: TGTGCCAGCAGTCCACCTTGGACAGGGTGGGGAGAGACCCAGTACTTC. V usage is TRBV28 and J usage is TRBJ2-5; 8 nucleotides match TRBD1. The J segment lost 4 bases and the V segment lost 5 bases, leaving 12 bases of the junction unmatched. The CDR3 runs to 16 residues. Germline V gene sequence: CDR1 MDHEN, CDR2 SYDVKM.

The chain links TRBV6-2 or TRBV6-3 to TRBJ2-7; no firm D call. Trimming took off 0 bases at V and 7 bases at J, with 13 bases between the two ends. The CDR3 loop spans 14 amino acids. Germline V gene sequence: CDR1 MNHEY, CDR2 SVGEGT. This chain's CDR3 is CASSYSEGYGEQYF. In DNA form, the CDR3 reads TGTGCCAGCAGTTACTCGGAAGGCTACGGGGAGCAGTACTTC.

The chain recombines TRBV14 with TRBJ2-1, with D possibly TRBD2 on 5 matching bases. The germline V and J ends were trimmed by 1 base and 12 bases, with 13 bases remaining between them. Germline CDR1 SGHDN, CDR2 FVKESK. The length of the CDR3 is 13 residues. CDR3 in DNA: TGTGCCAGCAGCCAAGTTCCGGACTCATGGCAGTTCTTC. Translation gives CASSQVPDSWQFF.

This clonotype was seen only a few times. This sequence joins TRBV29-1 and TRBJ2-2, with D possibly being TRBD1 (6 bases). Trimming stripped 7 bases from V and 6 bases from J, with 9 bases between. CDR1 is SQVTM, CDR2 ANQGSEA, per germline. The length of the CDR3 is 11 residues. CDR3 in DNA: TGCAGCGCCGGACAGTCCGGGGAGCTGTTTTTT. The encoded protein is CSAGQSGELFF.

The CDR3 sequence: CASSLYDSGETQYF. CDR3 DNA sequence: TGTGCCAGCAGTTTATATGACTCAGGAGAGACCCAGTACTTC. The chain uses TRBV28 and TRBJ2-5, with unresolved D. The CDR3 has 14 residues. V was pared by 1 base and J by 4 bases, with 10 bases between. CDR1 is MDHEN, CDR2 SYDVKM, per germline.

In this sample, this clonotype turned up a few times. The chain links TRBV7-9 to TRBJ2-7; 10 nucleotides align to TRBD2. The CDR3 sequence is 14 residues long. CDR1 SEHNR and CDR2 FQNEAQ come from the germline V gene (reference sequence). V shed 3 bases and J 5 bases; nucleotides not matched to a gene: 4. CDR3 sequence: CASSLLAGADEQYF. The CDR3 nucleotides are TGTGCCAGCAGCTTGCTAGCGGGAGCTGACGAGCAGTACTTC.

This clonotype has more than one count but fewer than ten. The chain joins TRBV4-2 to TRBJ2-7, with 8 bases identical to TRBD2. CDR3 size: 14 residues. Germline V gene lookup returns CDR1 LGHNA and CDR2 YNFKEQ. The trim removed 1 base at V and 4 bases at J, leaving 3 bases unmatched. CDR3 nucleotides: TGTGCCAGCAGCCAAGGAATAGCGGGGTACGAGCAGTACTTC. This sequence encodes CASSQGIAGYEQYF.